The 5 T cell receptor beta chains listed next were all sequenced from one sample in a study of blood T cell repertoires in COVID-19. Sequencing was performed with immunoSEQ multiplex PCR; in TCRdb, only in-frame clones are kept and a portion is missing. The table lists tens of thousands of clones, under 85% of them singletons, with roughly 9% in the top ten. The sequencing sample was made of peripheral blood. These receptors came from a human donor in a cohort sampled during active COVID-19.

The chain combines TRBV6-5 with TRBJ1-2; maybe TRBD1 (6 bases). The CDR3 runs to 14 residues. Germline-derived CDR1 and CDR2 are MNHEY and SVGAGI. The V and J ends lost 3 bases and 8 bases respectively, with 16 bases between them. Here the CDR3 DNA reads TGTGCCAGCAGTTATGGTTTGGGGGCTCGGGGCTACACCTTC. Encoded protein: CASSYGLGARGYTF.

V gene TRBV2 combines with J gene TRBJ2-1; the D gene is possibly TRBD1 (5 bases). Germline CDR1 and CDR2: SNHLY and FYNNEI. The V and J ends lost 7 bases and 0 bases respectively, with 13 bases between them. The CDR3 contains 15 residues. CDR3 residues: CASTFDSSSYNEQFF. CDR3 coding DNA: TGTGCCAGCACCTTTGACAGTAGCTCCTACAATGAGCAGTTCTTC.

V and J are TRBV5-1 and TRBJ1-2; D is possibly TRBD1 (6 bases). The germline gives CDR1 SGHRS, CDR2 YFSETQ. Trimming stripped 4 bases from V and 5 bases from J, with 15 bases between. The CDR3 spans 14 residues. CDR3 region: CASSPQGQQYGYTF. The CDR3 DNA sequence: TGCGCCAGCAGCCCGCAGGGGCAACAATATGGCTACACCTTC.

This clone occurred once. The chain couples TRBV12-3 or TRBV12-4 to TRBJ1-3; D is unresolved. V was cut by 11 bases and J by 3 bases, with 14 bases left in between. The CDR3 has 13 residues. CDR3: CAAARDGGNTIYF. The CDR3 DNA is TGTGCCGCCGCGAGGGATGGTGGAAACACCATATATTTT.

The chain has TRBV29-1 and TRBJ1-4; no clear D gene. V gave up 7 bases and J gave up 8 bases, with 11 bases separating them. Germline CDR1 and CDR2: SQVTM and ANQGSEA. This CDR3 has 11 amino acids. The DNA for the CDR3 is TGCAGCGCCCTTTTAATGGAAAAACTGTTTTTT. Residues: CSALLMEKLFF.